This T cell receptor (beta chain) was sequenced in a study of vaccination effects on CD4 cells after COVID-19 (dated by TCRdb to between 2021 and 2024). About the investigation overall: Participants received two doses of either the BNT162b2 or the mRNA-1273 mRNA SARS-CoV-2 vaccine. The study compared SARS-CoV-2 spike-specific CD4+ TCR repertoires before and after mRNA vaccination in COVID-19 convalescent patients and infection-naive vaccine recipients. Altogether, 10 COVID-19 convalescent patients and a handful of SARS-CoV-2-naive healthy vaccine recipients made up the full study. Cultures from other donors in the study were sequenced with the Oncomine TCR Beta short-read assay on an Illumina iSeq 100.

CDR1 MNHNY and CDR2 SVGAGI are derived from the germline V gene (reference sequence). From V the trimming removes 6 bases and from J it removes 6 bases, while the gene matches leave 3 bases of the junction unaccounted for. The CDR3 runs 14 residues from the cysteine to the phenylalanine. Left in the record is the CDR3 DNA by itself, 42 bases read in frame from the first base. Library preparation was by the immunoSEQ multiplex PCR assay. DNA from the cultured, isolated CD4+ T cells was subjected to TCR beta CDR3 sequencing. In the original analysis: Non-productive TCR sequences were discarded, and reads were trimmed to the CDR3 region, with only CDR3s of 7 or more amino acids retained. Antigen-specific clonotypes were identified using the MANAFEST web app by comparison of expansion in peptide wells against reference cultures. To be called positive, a clone needed expansion at FDR<0.05 compared with the reference and with all other wells, an odds ratio greater than 5, and a frequency greater than 0.1% in two replicate wells. A clonotype was called cross-reactive if it was significantly expanded both in SARS-CoV-2 spike wells and in at least one common cold coronavirus spike condition. Using the stringdist R package, CDR3 similarity was measured by Levenshtein distance, and unrooted trees were constructed with ape in R 3.6.1. This immuneACCESS table, as held by TCRdb, lists in-frame sequences with V and J called but not all clones. Of the missing ones, under half trace to an unresolved V gene in checked studies; the others have no known cause. V and J calls and clone size come straight from that table; D and trimming were deduced from the DNA. Recorded for this sample are 30,000 to 40,000 clones; around four fifths of them occurred a single time. The top ten hold roughly 30% of the sample.

In the ViraFEST assay, PBMC were stimulated with viral peptide pools, and antigen-specific CD4+ T cell clonotypes were then identified by expansion using TCR sequencing. After less than eleven days of culture, CD4+ T cells were isolated with the EasySep CD4+ T cell isolation kit. Healthy vaccine recipients had no prior SARS-CoV-2 infection, confirmed by negative nucleocapsid antibodies before and after vaccination. A few million PBMC per well were cultured with 9 to 10 ug/ml peptides in IMDM containing roughly 5% human AB serum, about 9.7 IU/ml IL-2 and gentamicin. Half of the culture medium was replaced with fresh IL-2-containing medium on days 3 and 7. Each peptide stimulation condition was cultured in triplicate wells unless otherwise noted. Using Ficoll-Paque Plus gradient centrifugation, PBMC were separated from whole blood and then either used fresh or cryopreserved at -140C. The overlapping peptide pools covered the spike proteins of SARS-CoV-2 as well as those of the common cold coronaviruses HCoV-NL63, HCoV-OC43 and HCoV-229E. The QIAamp micro DNA kit was used to extract genomic DNA from the cultured CD4+ T cells.

Overall study outcomes, separate from this receptor: Both infection-induced and vaccine-induced clones contracted markedly at late post-vaccination timepoints, which is consistent with waning T cell responses. The study was limited by a small number of convalescent patients and lacked early post-infection timepoints. In healthy vaccine recipients, vaccine-induced clones were almost all SARS-CoV-2 mono-reactive, with only 1 of 255 being cross-reactive with common cold coronaviruses.

Regarding this clone: Its antigen specificity is not known. No much larger clone is present one base from it, and per-base qualities are unavailable.

The rearrangement joined TRBV6-6 to TRBJ1-5; TRBD1 agrees with 12 junctional bases. The origin of this receptor is a human donor who received a COVID-19 vaccine. The sequences come from CD4+ T cells from PBMCs cultured with HCoV-OC43 spike peptides, collected before COVID-19 vaccination. In the paper's terms, the cell subset or site label means: HCoV-OC43 spike overlapping peptide pool stimulation. The CDR3 has the sequence CASRGQGAIQPQHF. Read as DNA, the sequence is TGTGCCAGCAGGGGACAGGGGGCGATTCAGCCCCAGCATTTT.